This paragraph covers one T cell receptor beta chain sequence. Its antigen is currently unknown. TCRdb independently ran MiXCR on the RT-PCR reads; one entry per CDR3 protein. The table shows 600,000 to 700,000 distinct CDR3 sequences, with approximately 15% occurring only once. This sample is drawn from a study of response to subunit inactivated influenza vaccine. General study results and limits: With each seasonal influenza vaccination, the authors suggested, few new T cells are recruited.

Germline CDR1 and CDR2: MGHRA and YSYEKL. The CDR3 is 16 amino acids. The V gene end was trimmed by 2 bases and the J gene end by 7 bases; junction bases not matched to a gene: 8. The material was PBMCs from blood, obtained roughly 2 weeks before vaccination. The source is a man aged 50-60 years who received an inactivated influenza vaccine. This chain links TRBV4-1 with TRBJ2-1; 10 nucleotides match TRBD2. The CDR3 nucleotides are TGCGCCAGCAGCCAACGCGGGACTAGCGTCGTAAATGAGCAGTTCTTC. It encodes CASSQRGTSVVNEQFF.